What follows describes a single T cell receptor beta chain. The record originates from a study of blood T cell repertoires in COVID-19. Sequencing was performed with immunoSEQ multiplex PCR; in TCRdb, only in-frame clones are kept and a portion is missing. The sample lists just over 65,000 clones, more than 80% occurring once. The CDR3 contains 16 residues. Germline V CDR1 and CDR2: SGHRS, YFSETQ. V was shortened by 0 bases and J by 8 bases, with 17 bases between the two germline ends. This TCR derives from a young man with acute or convalescent COVID-19. This sequence joins TRBV5-1 and TRBJ1-4; perhaps TRBD1 as D (6 bases). Sequenced material: peripheral blood. Here the CDR3 reads CASSLGFGRGKEKLFF. The CDR3 DNA sequence: TGCGCCAGCAGCTTGGGGTTCGGAAGGGGGAAGGAAAAACTGTTTTTT.